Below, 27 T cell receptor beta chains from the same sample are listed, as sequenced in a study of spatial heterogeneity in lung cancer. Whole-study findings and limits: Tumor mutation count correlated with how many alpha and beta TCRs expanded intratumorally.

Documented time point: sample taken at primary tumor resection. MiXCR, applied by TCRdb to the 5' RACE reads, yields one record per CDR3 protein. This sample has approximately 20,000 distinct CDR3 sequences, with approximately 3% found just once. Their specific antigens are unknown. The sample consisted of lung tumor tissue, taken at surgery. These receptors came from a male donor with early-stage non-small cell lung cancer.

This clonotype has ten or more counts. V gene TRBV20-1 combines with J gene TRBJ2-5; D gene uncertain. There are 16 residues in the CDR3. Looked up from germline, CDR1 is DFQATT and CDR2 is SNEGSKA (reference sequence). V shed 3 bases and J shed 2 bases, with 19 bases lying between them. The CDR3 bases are TGCAGTGCTAGCCCGGTTAGAGGAACAAAACAAGAGACCCAGTACTTC. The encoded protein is CSASPVRGTKQETQYF.

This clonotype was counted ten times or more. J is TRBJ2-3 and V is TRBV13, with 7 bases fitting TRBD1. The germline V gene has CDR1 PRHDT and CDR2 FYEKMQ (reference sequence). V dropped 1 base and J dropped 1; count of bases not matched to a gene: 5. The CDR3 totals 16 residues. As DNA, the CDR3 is TGTGCCAGCAGCTTAGACAGGGGAGCGGGCACAGATACGCAGTATTTT. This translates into CASSLDRGAGTDTQYF.

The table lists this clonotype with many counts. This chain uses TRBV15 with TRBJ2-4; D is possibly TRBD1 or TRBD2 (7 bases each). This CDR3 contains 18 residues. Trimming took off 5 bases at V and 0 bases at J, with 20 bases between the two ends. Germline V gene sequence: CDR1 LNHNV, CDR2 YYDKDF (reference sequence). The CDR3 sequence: CATSLPGGGPLAKNIQYF. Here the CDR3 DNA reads TGTGCCACCAGCCTGCCAGGGGGAGGGCCGTTAGCCAAAAACATTCAGTACTTC. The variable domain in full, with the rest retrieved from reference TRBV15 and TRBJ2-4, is DAMVIQNPRYQVTQFGKPVTLSCSQTLNHNVMYWYQQKSSQAPKLLFHYYDKDFNNEADTPDNFQSRRPNTSFCFLDIRSPGLGDTAMYLCATSLPGGGPLAKNIQYFGAGTRLSVL.

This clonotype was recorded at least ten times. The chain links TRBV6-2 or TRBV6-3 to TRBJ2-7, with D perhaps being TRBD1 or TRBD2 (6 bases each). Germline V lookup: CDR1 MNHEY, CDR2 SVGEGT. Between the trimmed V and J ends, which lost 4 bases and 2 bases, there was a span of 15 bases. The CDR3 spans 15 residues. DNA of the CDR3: TGTGCCAGCAGTTCCCTCGGTGGGGGGCCCTACGAGCAGTACTTC. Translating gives CASSSLGGGPYEQYF.

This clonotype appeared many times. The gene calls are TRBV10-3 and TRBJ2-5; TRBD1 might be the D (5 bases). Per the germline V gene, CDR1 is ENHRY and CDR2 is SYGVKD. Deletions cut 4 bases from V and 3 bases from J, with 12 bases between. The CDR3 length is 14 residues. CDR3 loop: CAISGQTSKETQYF. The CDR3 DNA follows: TGTGCCATCAGTGGACAGACAAGTAAAGAGACCCAGTACTTC.

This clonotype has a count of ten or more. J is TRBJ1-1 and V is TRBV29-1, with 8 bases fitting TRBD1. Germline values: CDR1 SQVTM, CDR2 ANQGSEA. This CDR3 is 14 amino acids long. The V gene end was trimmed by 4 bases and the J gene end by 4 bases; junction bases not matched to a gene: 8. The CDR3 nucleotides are TGCAGCGTTGTAGAGGGGGACAGGAGCACTGAAGCTTTCTTT. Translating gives CSVVEGDRSTEAFF. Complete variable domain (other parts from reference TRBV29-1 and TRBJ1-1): SAVISQKPSRDICQRGTSLTIQCQVDSQVTMMFWYRQQPGQSLTLIATANQGSEATYESGFVIDKFPISRPNLTFSTLTVSNMSPEDSSIYLCSVVEGDRSTEAFFGQGTRLTVV.

The CDR3 DNA follows: TGCGCCAGCAGCGTACAGGATATGAACACTGAAGCTTTCTTT. Translating gives CASSVQDMNTEAFF. The chain carries TRBV4-1 and TRBJ1-1, with D possibly being TRBD1 (5 bases). CDR1 MGHRA and CDR2 YSYEKL come from the germline V gene. V lost 5 bases, J lost 0 bases, and 10 bases lay in between. The CDR3 length is 14 residues.

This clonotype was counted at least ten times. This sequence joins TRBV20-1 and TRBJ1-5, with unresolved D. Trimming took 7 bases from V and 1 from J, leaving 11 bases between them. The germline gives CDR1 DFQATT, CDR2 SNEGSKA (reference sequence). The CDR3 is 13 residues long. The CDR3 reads CSVKTGSNQPQHF. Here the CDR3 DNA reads TGCAGTGTTAAGACGGGAAGCAATCAGCCCCAGCATTTT.

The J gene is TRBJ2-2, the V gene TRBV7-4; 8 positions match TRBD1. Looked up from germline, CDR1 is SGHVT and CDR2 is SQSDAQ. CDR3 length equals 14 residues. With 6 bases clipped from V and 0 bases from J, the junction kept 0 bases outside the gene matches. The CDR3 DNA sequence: TGTGCCAGCAGACAGGGGGCGAACACCGGGGAGCTGTTTTTT. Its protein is CASRQGANTGELFF.

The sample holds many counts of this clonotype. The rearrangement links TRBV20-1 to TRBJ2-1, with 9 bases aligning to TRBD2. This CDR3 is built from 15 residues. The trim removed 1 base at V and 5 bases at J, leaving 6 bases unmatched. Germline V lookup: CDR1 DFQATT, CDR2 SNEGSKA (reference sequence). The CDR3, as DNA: TGCAGTGCTAGAGCCGCGTCTAGCGGGAACAATGAGCAGTTCTTC. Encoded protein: CSARAASSGNNEQFF.

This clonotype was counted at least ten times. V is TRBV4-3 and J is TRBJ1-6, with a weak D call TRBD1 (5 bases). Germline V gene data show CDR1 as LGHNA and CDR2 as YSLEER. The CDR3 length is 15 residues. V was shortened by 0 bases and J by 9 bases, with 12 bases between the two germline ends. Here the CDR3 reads CASSQDQGRGSPLHF. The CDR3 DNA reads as TGCGCCAGCAGCCAAGATCAGGGTAGGGGTTCACCCCTCCACTTT.

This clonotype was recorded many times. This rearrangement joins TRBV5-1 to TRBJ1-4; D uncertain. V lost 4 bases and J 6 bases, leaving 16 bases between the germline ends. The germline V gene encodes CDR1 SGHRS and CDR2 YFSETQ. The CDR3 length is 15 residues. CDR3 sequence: CASSRGWGGDEKLFF. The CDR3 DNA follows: TGCGCCAGCAGCCGAGGGTGGGGAGGAGATGAAAAACTGTTTTTT. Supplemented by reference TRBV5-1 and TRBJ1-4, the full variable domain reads KAGVTQTPRYLIKTRGQQVTLSCSPISGHRSVSWYQQTPGQGLQFLFEYFSETQRNKGNFPGRFSGRQFSNSRSEMNVSTLELGDSALYLCASSRGWGGDEKLFFGSGTQLSVL.

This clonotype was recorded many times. For the CDR3, the DNA is TGTGCCAGCGGATCCTCTCCGGGACTAGGGATTGCGTTTGAGCAGTTCTTC. It specifies CASGSSPGLGIAFEQFF. The gene calls are TRBV7-9 and TRBJ2-1; TRBD2 matches at 8 bases. V trimming: 8 bases; J trimming: 9 bases; junction bases outside the gene matches: 21. The CDR3 covers 17 residues. Germline CDR1 reads SEHNR; CDR2 reads FQNEAQ (reference sequence).

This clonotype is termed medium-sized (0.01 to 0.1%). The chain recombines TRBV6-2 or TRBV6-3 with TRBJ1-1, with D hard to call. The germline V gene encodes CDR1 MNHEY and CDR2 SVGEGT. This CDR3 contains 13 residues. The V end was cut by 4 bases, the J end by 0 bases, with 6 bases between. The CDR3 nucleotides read TGTGCCAGCAGTTGGGTCATGAACACTGAAGCTTTCTTT. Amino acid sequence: CASSWVMNTEAFF.

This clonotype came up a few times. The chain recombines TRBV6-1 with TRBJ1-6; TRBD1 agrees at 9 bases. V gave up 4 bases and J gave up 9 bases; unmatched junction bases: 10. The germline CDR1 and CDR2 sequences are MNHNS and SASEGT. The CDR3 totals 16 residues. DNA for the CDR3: TGTGCCAGCAGTGCGTCGGACAGGGGTTTGAGTTCACCCCTCCACTTT. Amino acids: CASSASDRGLSSPLHF.

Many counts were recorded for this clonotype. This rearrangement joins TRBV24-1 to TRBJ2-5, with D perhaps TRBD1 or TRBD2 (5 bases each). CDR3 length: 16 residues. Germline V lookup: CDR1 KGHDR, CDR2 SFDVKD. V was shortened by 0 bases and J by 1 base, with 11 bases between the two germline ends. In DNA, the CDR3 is TGTGCCACCAGTGATTTGACCCGGGACGGCCAAGAGACCCAGTACTTC. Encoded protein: CATSDLTRDGQETQYF.

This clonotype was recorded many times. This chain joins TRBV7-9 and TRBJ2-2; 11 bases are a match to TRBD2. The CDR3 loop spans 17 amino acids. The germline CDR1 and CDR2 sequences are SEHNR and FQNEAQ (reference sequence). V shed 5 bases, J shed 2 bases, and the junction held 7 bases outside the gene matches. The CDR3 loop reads CASSATGTSGNTGELFF. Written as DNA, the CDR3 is TGTGCCAGCAGCGCCACCGGGACTAGCGGAAACACCGGGGAGCTGTTTTTT.

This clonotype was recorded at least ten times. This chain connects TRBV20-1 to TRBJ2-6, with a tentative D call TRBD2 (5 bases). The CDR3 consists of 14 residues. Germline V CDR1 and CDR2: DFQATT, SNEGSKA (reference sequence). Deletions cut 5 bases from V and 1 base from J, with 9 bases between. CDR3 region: CSAERVSGANVLTF. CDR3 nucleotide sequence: TGCAGTGCTGAGAGGGTTTCTGGGGCCAACGTCCTGACTTTC.

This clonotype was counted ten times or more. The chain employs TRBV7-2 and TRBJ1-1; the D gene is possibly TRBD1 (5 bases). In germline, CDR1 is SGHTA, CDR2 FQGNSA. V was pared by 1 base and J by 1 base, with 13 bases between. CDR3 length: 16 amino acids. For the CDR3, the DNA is TGTGCCAGCAGCTTAGAGTGGGCGGGGCAGAACACTGAAGCTTTCTTT. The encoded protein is CASSLEWAGQNTEAFF.

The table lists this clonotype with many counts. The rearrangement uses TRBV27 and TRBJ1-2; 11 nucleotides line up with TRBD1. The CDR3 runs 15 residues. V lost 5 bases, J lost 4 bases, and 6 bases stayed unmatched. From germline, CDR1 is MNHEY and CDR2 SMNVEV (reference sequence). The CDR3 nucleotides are TGTGCCAGCAGTCCCGCCGGGACAGGGGGCTATGGCTACACCTTC. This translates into CASSPAGTGGYGYTF.

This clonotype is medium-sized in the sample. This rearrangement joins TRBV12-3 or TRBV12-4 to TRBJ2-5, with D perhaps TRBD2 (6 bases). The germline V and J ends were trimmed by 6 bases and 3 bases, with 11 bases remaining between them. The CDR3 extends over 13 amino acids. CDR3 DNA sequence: TGTGCCAGCAGGCCCTCGGGGGAAGAGACCCAGTACTTC. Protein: CASRPSGEETQYF.

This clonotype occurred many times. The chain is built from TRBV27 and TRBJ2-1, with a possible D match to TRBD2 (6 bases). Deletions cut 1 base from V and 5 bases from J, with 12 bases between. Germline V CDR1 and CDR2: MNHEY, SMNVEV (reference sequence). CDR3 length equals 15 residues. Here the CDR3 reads CASSLWGERDNEQFF. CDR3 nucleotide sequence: TGTGCCAGCAGTTTATGGGGGGAGCGGGACAATGAGCAGTTCTTC.

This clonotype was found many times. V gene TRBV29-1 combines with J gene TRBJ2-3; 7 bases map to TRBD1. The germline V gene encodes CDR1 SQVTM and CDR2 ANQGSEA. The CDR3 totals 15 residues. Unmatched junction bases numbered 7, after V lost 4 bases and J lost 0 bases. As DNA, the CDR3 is TGCAGCGTTGTGGACAGGAAAACTAGCACAGATACGCAGTATTTT. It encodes CSVVDRKTSTDTQYF.

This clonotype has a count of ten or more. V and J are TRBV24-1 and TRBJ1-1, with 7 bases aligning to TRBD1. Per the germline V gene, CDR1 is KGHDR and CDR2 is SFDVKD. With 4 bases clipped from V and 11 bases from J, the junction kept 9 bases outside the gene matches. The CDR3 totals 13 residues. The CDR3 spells CATSDAPGQRAFF. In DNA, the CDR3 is TGTGCCACCAGTGACGCACCGGGACAGCGGGCTTTCTTT.

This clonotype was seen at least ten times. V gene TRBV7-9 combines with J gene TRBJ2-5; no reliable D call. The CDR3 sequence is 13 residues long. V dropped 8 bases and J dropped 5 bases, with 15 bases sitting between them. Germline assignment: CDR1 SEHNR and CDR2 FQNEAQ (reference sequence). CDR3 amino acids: CASGRQVRETQYF. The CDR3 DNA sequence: TGTGCCAGCGGAAGACAAGTTCGGGAGACCCAGTACTTC.

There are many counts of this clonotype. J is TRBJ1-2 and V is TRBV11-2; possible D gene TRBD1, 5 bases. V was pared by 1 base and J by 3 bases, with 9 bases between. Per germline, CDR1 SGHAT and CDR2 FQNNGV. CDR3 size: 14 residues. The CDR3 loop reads CASSLAGSHYGYTF. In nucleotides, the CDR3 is TGTGCCAGCAGCTTAGCAGGGAGCCACTATGGCTACACCTTC.

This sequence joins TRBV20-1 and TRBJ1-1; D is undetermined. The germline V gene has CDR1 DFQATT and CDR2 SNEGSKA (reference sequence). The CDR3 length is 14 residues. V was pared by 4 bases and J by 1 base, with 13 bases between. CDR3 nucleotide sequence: TGCAGTGCTAAACCGGGCGGAACGAACACTGAAGCTTTCTTT. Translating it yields CSAKPGGTNTEAFF.